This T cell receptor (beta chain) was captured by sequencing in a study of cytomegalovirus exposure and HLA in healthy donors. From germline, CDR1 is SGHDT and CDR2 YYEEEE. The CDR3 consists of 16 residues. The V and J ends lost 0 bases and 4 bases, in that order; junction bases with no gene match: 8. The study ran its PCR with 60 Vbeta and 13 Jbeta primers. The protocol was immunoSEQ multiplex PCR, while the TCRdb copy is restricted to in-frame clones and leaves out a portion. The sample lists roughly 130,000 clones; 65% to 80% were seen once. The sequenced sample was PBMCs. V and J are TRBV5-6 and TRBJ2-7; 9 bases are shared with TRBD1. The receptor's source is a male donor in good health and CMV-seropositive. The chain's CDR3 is CASSLVGDRAAYEQYF. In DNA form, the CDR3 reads TGTGCCAGCAGCTTGGTGGGGGACAGGGCGGCGTACGAGCAGTACTTC.